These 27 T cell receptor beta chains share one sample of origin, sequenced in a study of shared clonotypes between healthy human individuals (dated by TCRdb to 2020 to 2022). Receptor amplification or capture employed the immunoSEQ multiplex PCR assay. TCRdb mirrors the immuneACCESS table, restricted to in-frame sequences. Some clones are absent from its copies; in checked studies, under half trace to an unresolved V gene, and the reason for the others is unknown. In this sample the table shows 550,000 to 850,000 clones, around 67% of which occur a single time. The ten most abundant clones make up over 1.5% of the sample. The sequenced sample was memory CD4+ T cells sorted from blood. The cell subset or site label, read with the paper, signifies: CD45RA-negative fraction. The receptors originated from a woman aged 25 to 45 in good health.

As DNA, the CDR3 is TGTGCCAGCAGTGCACAGTGGGGCACCGGGGAGCTGTTTTTT. Amino acid sequence: CASSAQWGTGELFF. The J gene is TRBJ2-2, the V gene TRBV2; unclear D gene. The CDR3 has 14 residues. V gave up 4 bases and J gave up 4 bases, with 10 bases separating them. The germline CDR1 and CDR2 sequences are SNHLY and FYNNEI.

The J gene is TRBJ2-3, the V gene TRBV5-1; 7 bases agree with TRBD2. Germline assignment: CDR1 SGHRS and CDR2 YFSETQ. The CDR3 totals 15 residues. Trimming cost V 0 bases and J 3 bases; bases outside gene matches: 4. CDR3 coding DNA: TGCGCCAGCAGCTTGGTTGGACTAGAAACAGATACGCAGTATTTT. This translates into CASSLVGLETDTQYF.

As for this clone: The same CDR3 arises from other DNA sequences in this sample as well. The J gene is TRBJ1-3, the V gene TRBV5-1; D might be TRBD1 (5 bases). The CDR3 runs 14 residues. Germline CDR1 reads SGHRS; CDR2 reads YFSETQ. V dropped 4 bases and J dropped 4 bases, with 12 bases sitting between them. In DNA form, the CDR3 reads TGCGCCAGCAGCCCAGGGACGGTGGGAAACACCATATATTTT. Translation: CASSPGTVGNTIYF.

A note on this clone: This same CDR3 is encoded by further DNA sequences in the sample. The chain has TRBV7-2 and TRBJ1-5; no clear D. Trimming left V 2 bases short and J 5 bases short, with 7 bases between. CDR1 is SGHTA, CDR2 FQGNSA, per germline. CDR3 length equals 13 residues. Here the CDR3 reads CASSLQEDQPQHF. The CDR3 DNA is TGTGCCAGCAGCTTACAAGAAGATCAGCCCCAGCATTTT.

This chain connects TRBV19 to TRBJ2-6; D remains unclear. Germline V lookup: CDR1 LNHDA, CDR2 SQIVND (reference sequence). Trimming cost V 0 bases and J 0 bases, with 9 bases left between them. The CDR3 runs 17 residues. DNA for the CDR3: TGTGCCAGTAGTATAGATGCAACAGACTCTGGGGCCAACGTCCTGACTTTC. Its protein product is CASSIDATDSGANVLTF.

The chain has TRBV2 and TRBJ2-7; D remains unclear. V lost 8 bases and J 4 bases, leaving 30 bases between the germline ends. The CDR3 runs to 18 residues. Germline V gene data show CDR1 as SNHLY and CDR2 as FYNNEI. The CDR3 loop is CASPTSINISLDLYEQYF. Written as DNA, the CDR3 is TGTGCCAGCCCCACTTCAATCAACATATCCTTGGATTTGTACGAGCAGTACTTC.

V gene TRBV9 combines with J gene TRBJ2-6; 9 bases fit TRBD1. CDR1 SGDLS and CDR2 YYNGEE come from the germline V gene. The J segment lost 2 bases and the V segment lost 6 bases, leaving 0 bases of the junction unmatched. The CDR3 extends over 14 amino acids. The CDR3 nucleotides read TGTGCCAGCAACAGGGGGCCTGGGGCCAACGTCCTGACTTTC. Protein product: CASNRGPGANVLTF.

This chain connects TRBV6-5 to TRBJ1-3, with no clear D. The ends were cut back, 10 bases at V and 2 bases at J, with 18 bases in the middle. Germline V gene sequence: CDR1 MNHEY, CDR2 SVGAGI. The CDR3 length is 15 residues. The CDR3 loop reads CATARDISAGNTIYF. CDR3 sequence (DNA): TGTGCCACGGCCCGTGATATTTCTGCTGGAAACACCATATATTTT.

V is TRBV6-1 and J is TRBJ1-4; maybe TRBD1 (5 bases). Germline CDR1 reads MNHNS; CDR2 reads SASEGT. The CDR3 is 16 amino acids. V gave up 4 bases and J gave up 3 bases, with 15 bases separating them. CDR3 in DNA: TGTGCCAGCAGTGCCCGGGGGGTAGGGGCTAATGAAAAACTGTTTTTT. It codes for CASSARGVGANEKLFF.

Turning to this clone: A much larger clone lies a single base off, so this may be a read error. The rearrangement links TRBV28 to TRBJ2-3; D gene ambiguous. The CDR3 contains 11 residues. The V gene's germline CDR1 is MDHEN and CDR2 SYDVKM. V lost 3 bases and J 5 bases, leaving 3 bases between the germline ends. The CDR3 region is CASSFGDTQYF. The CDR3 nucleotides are TGTGCCAGCAGTTTTGGAGATACGCAGTATTTT. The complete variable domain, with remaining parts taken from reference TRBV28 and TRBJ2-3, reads DVKVTQSSRYLVKRTGEKVFLECVQDMDHENMFWYRQDPGLGLRLIYFSYDVKMKEKGDIPEGYSVSREKKERFSLILESASTNQTSMYLCASSFGDTQYFGPGTRLTVL.

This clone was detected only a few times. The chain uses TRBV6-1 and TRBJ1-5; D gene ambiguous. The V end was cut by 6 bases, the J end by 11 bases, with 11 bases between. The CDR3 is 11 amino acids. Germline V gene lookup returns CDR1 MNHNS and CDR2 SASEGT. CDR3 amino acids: CASSLYWSQHF. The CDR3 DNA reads TGTGCCAGCAGCCTATATTGGTCCCAGCATTTT.

As DNA, the CDR3 is TGCAGCGTTGAAAGGCAGGGGAACACCGGGGAGCTGTTTTTT. Residues: CSVERQGNTGELFF. The chain links TRBV29-1 to TRBJ2-2; a possible D gene is TRBD1 (5 bases). Germline V CDR1 and CDR2: SQVTM, ANQGSEA. The CDR3 is 14 residues long. Deletions cut 2 bases from V and 1 base from J, with 8 bases between.

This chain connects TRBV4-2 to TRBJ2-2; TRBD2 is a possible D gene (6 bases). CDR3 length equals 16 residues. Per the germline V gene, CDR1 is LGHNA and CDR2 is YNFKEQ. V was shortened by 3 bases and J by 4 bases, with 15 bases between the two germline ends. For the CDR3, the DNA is TGTGCCAGCAGCCAGACCCCGGGAGTTAGCACCGGGGAGCTGTTTTTT. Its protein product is CASSQTPGVSTGELFF.

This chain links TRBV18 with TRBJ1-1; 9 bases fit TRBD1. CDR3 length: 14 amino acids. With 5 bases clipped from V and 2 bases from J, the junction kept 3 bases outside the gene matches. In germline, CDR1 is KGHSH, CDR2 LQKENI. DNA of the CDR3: TGTGCCAGCTCAGCACAGGGGGCAAACACTGAAGCTTTCTTT. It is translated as CASSAQGANTEAFF.

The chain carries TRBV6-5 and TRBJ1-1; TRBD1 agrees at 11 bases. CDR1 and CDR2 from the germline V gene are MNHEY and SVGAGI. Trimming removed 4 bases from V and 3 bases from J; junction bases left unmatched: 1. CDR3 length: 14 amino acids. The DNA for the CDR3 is TGTGCCAGCAGTTCGGGACAGGGGGACACTGAAGCTTTCTTT. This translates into CASSSGQGDTEAFF.

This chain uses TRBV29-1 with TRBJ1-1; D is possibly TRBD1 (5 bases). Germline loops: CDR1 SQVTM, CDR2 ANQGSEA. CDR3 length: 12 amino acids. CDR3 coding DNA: TGCTCCGGCGGGGGGGTGAACACTGAAGCTTTCTTT. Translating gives CSGGGVNTEAFF.

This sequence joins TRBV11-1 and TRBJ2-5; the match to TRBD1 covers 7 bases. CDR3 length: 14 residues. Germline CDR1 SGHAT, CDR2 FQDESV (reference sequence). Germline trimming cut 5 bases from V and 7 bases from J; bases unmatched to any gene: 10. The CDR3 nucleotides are TGTGCCAGCAGCCTACAGGGGCCTGAAGGGACCCAGTACTTC. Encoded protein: CASSLQGPEGTQYF.

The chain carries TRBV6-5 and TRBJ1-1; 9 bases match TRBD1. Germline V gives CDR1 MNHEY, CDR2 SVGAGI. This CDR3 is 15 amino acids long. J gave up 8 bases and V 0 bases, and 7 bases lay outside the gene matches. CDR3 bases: TGTGCCAGCAGTTACTCAGGGACAGGGTCGAGAGAAGCTTTCTTT. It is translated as CASSYSGTGSREAFF.

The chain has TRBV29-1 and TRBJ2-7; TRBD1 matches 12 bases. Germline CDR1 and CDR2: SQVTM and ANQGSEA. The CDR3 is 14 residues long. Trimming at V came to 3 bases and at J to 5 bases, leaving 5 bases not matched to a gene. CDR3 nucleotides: TGCAGCGTTGATGGGACAGGGGGCCTCGACGAGCAGTACTTC. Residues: CSVDGTGGLDEQYF.

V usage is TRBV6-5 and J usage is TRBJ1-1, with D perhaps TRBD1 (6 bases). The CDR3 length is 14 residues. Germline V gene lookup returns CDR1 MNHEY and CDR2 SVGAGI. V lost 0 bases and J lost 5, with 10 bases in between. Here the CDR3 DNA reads TGTGCCAGCAGTTACTCGTACAGGGAGACTGAAGCTTTCTTT. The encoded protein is CASSYSYRETEAFF.

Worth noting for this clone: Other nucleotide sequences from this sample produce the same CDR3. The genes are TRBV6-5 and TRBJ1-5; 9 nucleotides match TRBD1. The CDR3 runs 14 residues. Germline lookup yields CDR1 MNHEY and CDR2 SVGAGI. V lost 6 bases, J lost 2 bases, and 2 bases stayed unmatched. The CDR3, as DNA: TGTGCCAGCAGGCGGACAGGGGGCAATCAGCCCCAGCATTTT. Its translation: CASRRTGGNQPQHF.

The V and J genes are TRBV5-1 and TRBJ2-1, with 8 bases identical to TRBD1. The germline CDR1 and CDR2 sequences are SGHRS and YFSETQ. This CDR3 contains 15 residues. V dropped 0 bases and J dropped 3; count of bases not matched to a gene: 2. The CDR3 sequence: CASSLDGTGYNEQFF. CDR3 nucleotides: TGCGCCAGCAGCTTGGACGGGACAGGCTACAATGAGCAGTTCTTC. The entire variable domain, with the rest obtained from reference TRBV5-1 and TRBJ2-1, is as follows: KAGVTQTPRYLIKTRGQQVTLSCSPISGHRSVSWYQQTPGQGLQFLFEYFSETQRNKGNFPGRFSGRQFSNSRSEMNVSTLELGDSALYLCASSLDGTGYNEQFFGPGTRLTVL.

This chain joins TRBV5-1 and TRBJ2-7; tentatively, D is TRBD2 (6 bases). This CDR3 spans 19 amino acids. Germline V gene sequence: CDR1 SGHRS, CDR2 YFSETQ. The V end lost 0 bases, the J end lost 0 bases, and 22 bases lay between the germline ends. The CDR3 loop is CASSLDSAGTSRVSYEQYF. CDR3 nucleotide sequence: TGCGCCAGCAGCTTGGATTCTGCGGGGACGTCAAGAGTCTCCTACGAGCAGTACTTC.

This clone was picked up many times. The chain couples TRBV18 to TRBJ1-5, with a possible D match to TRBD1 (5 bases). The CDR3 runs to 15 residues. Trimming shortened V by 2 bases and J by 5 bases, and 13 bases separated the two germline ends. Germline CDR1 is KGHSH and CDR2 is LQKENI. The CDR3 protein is CASSPEGGADQPQHF. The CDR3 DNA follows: TGTGCCAGCTCACCAGAGGGAGGGGCGGATCAGCCCCAGCATTTT. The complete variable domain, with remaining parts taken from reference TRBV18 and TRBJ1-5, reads NAGVMQNPRHLVRRRGQEARLRCSPMKGHSHVYWYRQLPEEGLKFMVYLQKENIIDESGMPKERFSAEFPKEGPSILRIQQVVRGDSAAYFCASSPEGGADQPQHFGDGTRLSIL.

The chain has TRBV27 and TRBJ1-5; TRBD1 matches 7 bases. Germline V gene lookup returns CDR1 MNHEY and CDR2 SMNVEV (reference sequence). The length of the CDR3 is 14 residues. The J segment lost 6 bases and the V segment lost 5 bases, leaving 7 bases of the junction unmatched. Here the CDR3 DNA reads TGTGCCAGCAGTCTGGAGACAGGGAGTCAGCCCCAGCATTTT. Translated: CASSLETGSQPQHF.

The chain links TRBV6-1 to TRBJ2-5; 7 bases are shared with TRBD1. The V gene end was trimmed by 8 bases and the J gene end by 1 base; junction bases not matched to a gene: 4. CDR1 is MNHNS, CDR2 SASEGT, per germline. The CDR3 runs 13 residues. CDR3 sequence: CASDRAVQETQYF. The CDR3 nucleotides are TGTGCCAGCGACAGGGCAGTCCAAGAGACCCAGTACTTC.

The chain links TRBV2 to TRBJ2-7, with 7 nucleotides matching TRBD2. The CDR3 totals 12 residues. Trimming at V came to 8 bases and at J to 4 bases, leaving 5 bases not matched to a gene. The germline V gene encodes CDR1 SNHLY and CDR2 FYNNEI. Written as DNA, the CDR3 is TGTGCCAGCGTAGGTAGCGGGTACGAGCAGTACTTC. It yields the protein CASVGSGYEQYF.